The T cell receptor (beta chain) described here comes from a study of blood T cell repertoires in COVID-19. Method: immunoSEQ multiplex PCR; TCRdb's copy keeps in-frame clones and lacks some. The profile shows about 260,000 clones, roughly 82% of them singletons. The V gene's germline CDR1 is MNHNS and CDR2 SASEGT. This CDR3 is built from 15 residues. V lost 3 bases and J lost 5; bases outside the gene matches: 6. The origin of this receptor is a woman between 50 and 59 years old who had recovered from COVID-19. This chain connects TRBV6-1 to TRBJ2-7; 11 bases are a match to TRBD1. Sequencing used PBMCs or T cells enriched from blood (not recorded which). The CDR3: CASSERTGGSDEQYF. CDR3 in DNA: TGTGCCAGCAGTGAGCGGACAGGGGGCAGCGACGAGCAGTACTTC.